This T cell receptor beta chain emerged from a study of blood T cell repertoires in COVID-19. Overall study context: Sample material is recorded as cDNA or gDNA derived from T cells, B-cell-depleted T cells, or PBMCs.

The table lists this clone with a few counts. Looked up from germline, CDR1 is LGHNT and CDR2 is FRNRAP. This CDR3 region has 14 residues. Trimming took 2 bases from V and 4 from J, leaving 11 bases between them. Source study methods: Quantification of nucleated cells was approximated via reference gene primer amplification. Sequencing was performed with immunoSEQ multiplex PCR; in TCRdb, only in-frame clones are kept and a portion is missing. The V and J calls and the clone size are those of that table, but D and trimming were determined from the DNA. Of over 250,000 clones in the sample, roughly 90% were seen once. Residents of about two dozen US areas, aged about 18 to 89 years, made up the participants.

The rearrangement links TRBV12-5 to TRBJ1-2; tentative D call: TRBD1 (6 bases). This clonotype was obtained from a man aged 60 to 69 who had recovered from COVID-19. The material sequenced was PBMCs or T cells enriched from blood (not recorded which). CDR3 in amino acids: CASGLIGQLYGYTF. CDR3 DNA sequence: TGTGCTAGTGGTTTGATAGGACAGCTCTATGGCTACACCTTC.